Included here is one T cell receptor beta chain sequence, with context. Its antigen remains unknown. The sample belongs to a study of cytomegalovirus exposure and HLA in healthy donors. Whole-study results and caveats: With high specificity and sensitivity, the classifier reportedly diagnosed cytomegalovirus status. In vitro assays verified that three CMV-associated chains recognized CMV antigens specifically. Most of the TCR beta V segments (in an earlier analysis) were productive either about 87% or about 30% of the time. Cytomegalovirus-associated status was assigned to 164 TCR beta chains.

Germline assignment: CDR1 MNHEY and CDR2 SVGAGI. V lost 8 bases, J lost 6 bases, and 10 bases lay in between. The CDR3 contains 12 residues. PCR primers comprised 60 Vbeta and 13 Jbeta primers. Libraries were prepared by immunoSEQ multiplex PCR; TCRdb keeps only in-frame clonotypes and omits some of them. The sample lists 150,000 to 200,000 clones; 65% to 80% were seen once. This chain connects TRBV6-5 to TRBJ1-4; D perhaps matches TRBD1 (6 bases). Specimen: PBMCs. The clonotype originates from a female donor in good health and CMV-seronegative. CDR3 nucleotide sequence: TGTGCCAGCTCCAGGGGAGATGAAAAACTGTTTTTT. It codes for CASSRGDEKLFF.